The next 4 T cell receptor beta chains were all read from a single sample in a study of blood T cell repertoires in COVID-19. This table comes from immunoSEQ multiplex PCR, and its TCRdb copy is limited to in-frame clones, with some not included. The repertoire holds about 170,000 clones, with more than 70% as singletons. The sample comprised peripheral blood. Source of these receptors: a woman in her 70s who had recovered from COVID-19.

This chain connects TRBV7-2 to TRBJ1-2, with 9 bases that match TRBD1. Germline-derived CDR1 and CDR2 are SGHTA and FQGNSA. V shed 5 bases, J shed 3 bases, and the junction held 4 bases outside the gene matches. The CDR3 runs 14 residues. The CDR3 is CASSPWTGDYGYTF. CDR3 nucleotides: TGTGCCAGCAGCCCCTGGACAGGGGACTATGGCTACACCTTC.

This clone appeared once. V is TRBV7-3 and J is TRBJ1-5; a possible D gene is TRBD1 (5 bases). V lost 2 bases, J lost 5 bases, and 13 bases lay in between. Germline V gene sequence: CDR1 SGHTA, CDR2 FQGTGA. The CDR3 loop spans 15 amino acids. The CDR3 sequence: CASSLGAGWDQPQHF. In DNA, the CDR3 is TGTGCCAGCAGCTTAGGGGCAGGGTGGGATCAGCCCCAGCATTTT.

This clone has only one observation. This sequence joins TRBV11-2 and TRBJ2-3; 11 bases agree with TRBD2. The V gene end was trimmed by 3 bases and the J gene end by 2 bases; junction bases not matched to a gene: 4. CDR1 and CDR2 (germline): SGHAT, FQNNGV. The CDR3 covers 16 residues. This chain's CDR3 is CASSLGSGGVTDTQYF. The DNA for the CDR3 is TGTGCCAGCAGCTTGGGTAGCGGGGGGGTCACAGATACGCAGTATTTT.

This clone has just one count. This rearrangement joins TRBV7-9 to TRBJ2-5; D not certain. Germline V lookup: CDR1 SEHNR, CDR2 FQNEAQ (reference sequence). V was pared by 5 bases and J by 5 bases, with 15 bases between. The CDR3 is 14 residues long. Written as DNA, the CDR3 is TGTGCCAGCAGCCCCGCGCAGGCGACGGAGACCCAGTACTTC. This encodes CASSPAQATETQYF.